This entry is about one TCR beta chain. The sample belongs to a study of blood T cell repertoires in COVID-19. Study details: COVID-19 samples collected from the United States, Italy and Spain covered acute and convalescent phases. T cells, B-cell-depleted T cells, or PBMCs provided the cDNA or gDNA that served as material.

Trimming removed 6 bases from V and 1 base from J; junction bases left unmatched: 5. Germline assignment: CDR1 MNHEY and CDR2 SMNVEV (reference sequence). The CDR3 has 14 amino acids. Original methodology: From reference gene primer amplification, estimates of nucleated cell counts were derived. Using immunoSEQ multiplex PCR, the repertoire was profiled, and TCRdb retains in-frame clones only, with some absent. That table is the source of V, J and clone size, and D and trimming were worked out from the DNA. Of about 150,000 clones in the sample, roughly 80% were seen once. This clonotype was sampled from a man older than 75 with acute or convalescent COVID-19. Sequencing used peripheral blood. The gene calls are TRBV27 and TRBJ1-1; 7 bases map to TRBD1. DNA of the CDR3: TGTGCCAGCAGACTCAGGACAGGGAACACTGAAGCTTTCTTT. This codes for CASRLRTGNTEAFF.